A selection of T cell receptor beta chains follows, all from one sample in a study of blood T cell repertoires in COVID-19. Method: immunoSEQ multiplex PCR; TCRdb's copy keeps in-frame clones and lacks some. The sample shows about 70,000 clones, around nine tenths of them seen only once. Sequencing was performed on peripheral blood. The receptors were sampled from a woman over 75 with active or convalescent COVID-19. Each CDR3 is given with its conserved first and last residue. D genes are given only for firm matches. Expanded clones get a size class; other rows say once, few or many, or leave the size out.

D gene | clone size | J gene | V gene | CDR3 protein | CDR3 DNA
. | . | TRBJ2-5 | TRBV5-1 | CASSLEISETQYF | TGCGCCAGCAGCTTGGAAATATCGGAGACCCAGTACTTC
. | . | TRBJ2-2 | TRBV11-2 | CASSFLLANTGELFF | TGTGCCAGCAGCTTCCTTTTAGCGAACACCGGGGAGCTGTTTTTT
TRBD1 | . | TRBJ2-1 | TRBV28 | CASSSAGQGLDEQFF | TGTGCCAGCAGTTCCGCGGGACAGGGGTTGGATGAGCAGTTCTTC
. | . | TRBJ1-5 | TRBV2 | CASSDSGLFNQPQHF | TGTGCCAGCAGTGACTCGGGACTCTTCAATCAGCCCCAGCATTTT
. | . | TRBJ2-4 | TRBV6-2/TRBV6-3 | CASSYSLGASDIQYF | TGTGCCAGCAGTTACTCGTTGGGGGCCAGTGACATTCAGTACTTC
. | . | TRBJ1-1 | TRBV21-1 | CASSNPMGGDTEAFF | TGTGCCAGCAGCAACCCCATGGGAGGTGACACTGAAGCTTTCTTT
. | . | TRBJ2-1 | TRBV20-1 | CSASWGGPYNEQFF | TGCAGTGCTAGTTGGGGGGGCCCCTACAATGAGCAGTTCTTC
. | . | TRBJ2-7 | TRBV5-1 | CASSLTPSYEQYF | TGCGCCAGCAGCTTGACCCCGAGCTACGAGCAGTACTTC
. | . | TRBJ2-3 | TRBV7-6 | CASSLVLSRGSTDTQYF | TGTGCCAGCAGCTTAGTTCTTTCAAGGGGTTCAACAGATACGCAGTATTTT
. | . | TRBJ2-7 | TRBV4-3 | CASSHTSGTLGEQYF | TGCGCCAGCAGCCACACCTCCGGGACATTGGGAGAGCAGTACTTC
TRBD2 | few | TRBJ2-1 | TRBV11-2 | CASNQGRGRNEQFF | TGTGCCAGCAACCAAGGGAGGGGACGGAATGAGCAGTTCTTC